Listed below are T cell receptor beta chains from one sample, sequenced in a study of cytomegalovirus exposure and HLA in healthy donors. Only in-frame clones appear in the TCRdb table, and some are missing; sequencing was by immunoSEQ multiplex PCR. The table records 150,000 to 200,000 clones, 70% to 80% of them present only once. Sequencing was carried out using PBMCs. The receptor set was obtained from a woman aged 45-65 years in good health and CMV-seronegative. The CDR3 runs from the conserved cysteine through the conserved F or W. The order of the fields is J gene, V gene, CDR3 length, clone size, D gene, CDR3 protein, CDR3 DNA. D genes are given only for firm matches. The size field is filled for only some rows; it gives once, few, many or a size class.

J: TRBJ2-7; V: TRBV4-1; length: 15; size: .; D: TRBD2; CDR3: CASRLAGGSPYEQYF; DNA: TGCGCCAGCAGACTAGCGGGAGGGAGCCCCTACGAGCAGTACTTC
J: TRBJ1-4; V: TRBV29-1; length: 14; size: once; D: .; CDR3: CSVEDPRGNEKLFF; DNA: TGCAGCGTTGAAGATCCACGGGGTAATGAAAAACTGTTTTTT
J: TRBJ2-7; V: TRBV19; length: 15; size: .; D: TRBD2; CDR3: CASSKNRREGYEQYF; DNA: TGTGCCAGTAGTAAAAACCGAAGGGAGGGGTACGAGCAGTACTTC
J: TRBJ2-5; V: TRBV19; length: 14; size: few; D: TRBD1; CDR3: CASSPQGRQETQYF; DNA: TGTGCCAGTAGTCCACAGGGGCGTCAAGAGACCCAGTACTTC
J: TRBJ2-1; V: TRBV7-7; length: 16; size: few; D: .; CDR3: CASSLRQVSSYNEQFF; DNA: TGTGCTAGCAGCCTAAGACAGGTCAGCTCCTACAATGAGCAGTTCTTC
J: TRBJ2-1; V: TRBV4-1; length: 16; size: once; D: TRBD2; CDR3: CASSQASGRNYNEQFF; DNA: TGCGCCAGCAGCCAAGCTAGCGGGAGGAACTACAATGAGCAGTTCTTC
J: TRBJ1-6; V: TRBV18; length: 15; size: .; D: .; CDR3: CASSPQGNFSSPLHF; DNA: TGTGCCAGCTCACCTCAGGGGAATTTCAGTTCACCCCTCCACTTT
J: TRBJ2-7; V: TRBV11-2; length: 14; size: .; D: .; CDR3: CASSLEGTLYEQYF; DNA: TGTGCCAGCAGCTTAGAGGGGACACTATACGAGCAGTACTTC
J: TRBJ2-1; V: TRBV18; length: 17; size: .; D: TRBD2; CDR3: CASSPIGWGGSYNEQFF; DNA: TGTGCCAGCTCACCAATCGGGTGGGGAGGGTCCTACAATGAGCAGTTCTTC
J: TRBJ2-1; V: TRBV4-3; length: 15; size: .; D: TRBD1; CDR3: CASSQGPDRANEQFF; DNA: TGCGCCAGCAGCCAAGGGCCCGACAGGGCCAATGAGCAGTTCTTC
J: TRBJ2-6; V: TRBV4-3; length: 18; size: .; D: TRBD2; CDR3: CASSQDWLAGTGANVLTF; DNA: TGCGCCAGCAGCCAAGATTGGCTAGCGGGCACTGGGGCCAACGTCCTGACTTTC
J: TRBJ1-5; V: TRBV7-3; length: 14; size: .; D: .; CDR3: CASSAGVNNQPQHF; DNA: TGTGCCAGCAGCGCAGGGGTGAACAATCAGCCCCAGCATTTT
J: TRBJ2-1; V: TRBV11-2; length: 15; size: .; D: TRBD2; CDR3: CASSLSGSARGEQFF; DNA: TGTGCCAGCAGCTTAAGCGGGAGTGCGCGGGGTGAGCAGTTCTTC
J: TRBJ2-3; V: TRBV9; length: 16; size: .; D: .; CDR3: CANSVGWGRVTDTQYF; DNA: TGTGCCAACAGCGTAGGTTGGGGGCGGGTGACAGATACGCAGTATTTT
J: TRBJ1-2; V: TRBV7-6; length: 17; size: .; D: TRBD1; CDR3: CASSQGTAPTANYGYTF; DNA: TGTGCCAGCAGCCAGGGGACAGCCCCCACAGCTAACTATGGCTACACCTTC
J: TRBJ2-7; V: TRBV27; length: 14; size: .; D: .; CDR3: CASSLSIQGYEQYF; DNA: TGTGCCAGCAGTTTATCGATCCAGGGCTACGAGCAGTACTTC
J: TRBJ1-1; V: TRBV7-2; length: 14; size: .; D: .; CDR3: CASSWTSQQPEAFF; DNA: TGTGCCAGCAGCTGGACTTCTCAGCAACCTGAAGCTTTCTTT
J: TRBJ1-5; V: TRBV28; length: 14; size: .; D: .; CDR3: CASSLLDSNQPQHF; DNA: TGTGCCAGCAGTTTATTAGATAGCAATCAGCCCCAGCATTTT
J: TRBJ1-4; V: TRBV29-1; length: 13; size: .; D: .; CDR3: CSVGQSGNEKLFF; DNA: TGCAGCGTTGGACAGAGTGGAAATGAAAAACTGTTTTTT
J: TRBJ2-5; V: TRBV13; length: 16; size: .; D: TRBD1; CDR3: CASSPGDRGIQETQYF; DNA: TGTGCCAGCAGCCCAGGGGACAGGGGGATCCAAGAGACCCAGTACTTC
J: TRBJ1-2; V: TRBV30; length: 12; size: .; D: .; CDR3: CAWRAGVYGYTF; DNA: TGTGCCTGGAGGGCAGGGGTGTATGGCTACACCTTC
J: TRBJ1-6; V: TRBV27; length: 15; size: few; D: TRBD1; CDR3: CASSLSGTGPSPLHF; DNA: TGTGCCAGCAGCCTATCCGGGACAGGGCCCTCACCCCTCCACTTT
J: TRBJ2-3; V: TRBV7-8; length: 16; size: .; D: TRBD2; CDR3: CASRSRASGYTDTQYF; DNA: TGTGCCAGCAGAAGTAGGGCTAGCGGCTACACAGATACGCAGTATTTT
J: TRBJ2-5; V: TRBV19; length: 15; size: .; D: TRBD1; CDR3: CASSSGTGVLETQYF; DNA: TGTGCCAGTAGTTCCGGGACAGGGGTGTTAGAGACCCAGTACTTC
J: TRBJ1-2; V: TRBV4-3; length: 15; size: .; D: TRBD1; CDR3: CASSLRQGVSYGYTF; DNA: TGCGCCAGCAGCCTTAGACAGGGGGTTTCCTATGGCTACACCTTC
J: TRBJ1-6; V: TRBV7-2; length: 16; size: .; D: TRBD1; CDR3: CASSFDRAQIGSPLHF; DNA: TGTGCCAGCAGCTTTGACAGGGCCCAGATAGGGTCACCCCTCCACTTT
J: TRBJ1-6; V: TRBV7-2; length: 15; size: .; D: .; CDR3: CASSSHREYNSPLHF; DNA: TGTGCCAGCAGCTCTCACAGGGAGTATAATTCACCCCTCCACTTT
J: TRBJ2-2; V: TRBV28; length: 14; size: .; D: .; CDR3: CASRERHPAGELFF; DNA: TGTGCCAGCAGAGAGAGACACCCGGCCGGGGAGCTGTTTTTT